A selection of T cell receptor beta chains follows, all from one sample in a study of blood T cell repertoires in COVID-19. The protocol was immunoSEQ multiplex PCR, while the TCRdb copy is restricted to in-frame clones and leaves out a portion. The table has a few hundred thousand clones, more than 85% seen once. Sequencing was carried out using peripheral blood. These receptors all stem from a person in their late teens or twenties with COVID-19, enrolled during active disease. Both conserved end residues are part of each CDR3. A D gene is named only where the DNA matches it firmly. Some rows have no size entry. The others give once, few or many, or a class for an expanded clone.

NA NA TRBJ2-1 TRBV5-4 TGTGCCAGCAGCCCTTATTTAGGCCTGGCTGAGGGCAATGAGCAGTTCTTC CASSPYLGLAEGNEQFF
TRBD1 NA TRBJ1-2 TRBV3-1/TRBV3-2 TGTGCCAGCAGCCCAAGATCATCCGGGACAGGGATCCCCTATGGCTACACCTTC CASSPRSSGTGIPYGYTF
TRBD2 NA TRBJ2-2 TRBV7-6 TGTGCCAGCAGCTTAGATCTGGCGGGAGGGGCCGGGGAGCTGTTTTTT CASSLDLAGGAGELFF
TRBD2 NA TRBJ2-3 TRBV7-9 TGTGCCAGCAGCTTAGGGACTAGCGGGAGGGCAGATACGCAGTATTTT CASSLGTSGRADTQYF
NA NA TRBJ2-2 TRBV25-1 TGTGCTGTCACCAGCGCTGATACCGGGGAGCTGTTTTTT CAVTSADTGELFF
NA NA TRBJ2-1 TRBV24-1 TGTGCCACCAGTGCCCCCTCCAGCGATGAGCAGTTCTTC CATSAPSSDEQFF
NA few TRBJ1-5 TRBV5-6 TGTGCCAGCAGATACCGGGGATCGGACAATCAGCCCCAGCATTTT CASRYRGSDNQPQHF
TRBD2 NA TRBJ2-3 TRBV19 TGTGCCAGTACTAGCGGGGCAGATACGCAGTATTTT CASTSGADTQYF
TRBD2 NA TRBJ2-1 TRBV5-1 TGCGCCAGCAGCTTGGATCCGGGAGGGTACGGTGAGCAGTTCTTC CASSLDPGGYGEQFF
TRBD1 once TRBJ2-7 TRBV5-1 TGCGCCAGCAGCCCCATTGGGGACAGACACTACGAGCAGTACTTC CASSPIGDRHYEQYF
NA NA TRBJ1-6 TRBV11-2 TGTGCCAGCAGCTTAGAACACCGTAATAATTCACCCCTCCACTTT CASSLEHRNNSPLHF
TRBD2 once TRBJ2-5 TRBV2 TGTGCCAGCAGTTTCCAACATTCTAGCGGGGCCCAAGAGACCCAGTACTTC CASSFQHSSGAQETQYF
NA NA TRBJ1-2 TRBV15 TGTGCCACCAGCAGAGCCCCAACAGGGTTGGACTATGGCTACACCTTC CATSRAPTGLDYGYTF
NA NA TRBJ1-1 TRBV4-1 TGCGCCAGCAGCCAAGAAGGTAGCCTGATGAACACTGAAGCTTTCTTT CASSQEGSLMNTEAFF
TRBD2 NA TRBJ2-7 TRBV15 TGTGCCACCAGCAGAGTCACGGGAGGGCCAGGCGAGCAGTACTTC CATSRVTGGPGEQYF
NA NA TRBJ2-3 TRBV7-6 TGTGCCAGCAGCCTAGTAAATCCCACAGATACGCAGTATTTT CASSLVNPTDTQYF
NA NA TRBJ1-1 TRBV21-1 NA CASSNFAPAAKRDRPSTEAFF
TRBD1 NA TRBJ1-2 TRBV9 TGTGCCAGCAGCGTAGAGACAGGGAGGGGCTACACCTTC CASSVETGRGYTF
TRBD1 NA TRBJ1-2 TRBV10-3 TGTGCCAGCTGGGACAGCCGCTATGGCTACACCTTC CASWDSRYGYTF
NA NA TRBJ1-5 TRBV27 TGTGCCAGCAGTTTAGGGGGGGCCGATCAGCCCCAGCATTTT CASSLGGADQPQHF
TRBD1 NA TRBJ1-3 TRBV29-1 TGCAGCGCTAAGATGGGGACAGGATTGAACACCATATATTTT CSAKMGTGLNTIYF
TRBD2 NA TRBJ2-7 TRBV28 TGTGCCAGGGGCAAGCGGGAGAGGGGCTACGAGCAGTACTTC CARGKRERGYEQYF
NA NA TRBJ1-1 TRBV5-4 TGTGCCAGCAGCTCCGCCTTAGGTTCAACAGCCTCTGAAGCTTTCTTT CASSSALGSTASEAFF
TRBD1 NA TRBJ1-1 TRBV5-1 TGCGCCAGCAGCTTGGCGGGGGACAGCACTGAAGCTTTCTTT CASSLAGDSTEAFF
NA NA TRBJ2-7 TRBV29-1 TGCAGCGTTGAAGTCGGCAGGGGGACTGCCGAGCAGTACTTC CSVEVGRGTAEQYF
NA NA TRBJ2-1 TRBV21-1 TGTGCCAGCAGGGACTCCCTAGCCCCAGGAGCGGGAGTAAGATTCTTC CASRDSLAPGAGVRFF
NA once TRBJ1-1 TRBV18 TGTGCCAGTTTCGACAGAGAAGCTTTCTTT CASFDREAFF
NA NA TRBJ2-2 TRBV27 TGTGCCAGCAGTTCCCTTGGCGGGCACATCGGAACCGGGGAGCTGTTTTTT CASSSLGGHIGTGELFF
TRBD2 NA TRBJ2-3 TRBV9 TGTGCCAGCGGGGGAGGGAGCACAGATACGCAGTATTTT CASGGGSTDTQYF
NA NA TRBJ2-1 TRBV24-1 TGTGCCACCAGTGATTGGGGCGAGTCCTACAATGAGCAGTTCTTC CATSDWGESYNEQFF
NA NA TRBJ2-2 TRBV11-3 TGTGCCAGCACCCCGGGTGGAGACAGATCCACCGGGGAGCTGTTTTTT CASTPGGDRSTGELFF
NA NA TRBJ1-2 TRBV28 TGTGCCAGCAGGGTCCCCCTTACAGGGACCTATGGCTACACCTTC CASRVPLTGTYGYTF
TRBD2 NA TRBJ2-5 TRBV19 TGTGCCAGTAGTGACGTTAGCGGGAGTGTAGAGACCCAGTACTTC CASSDVSGSVETQYF
NA NA TRBJ2-1 TRBV10-2 TGCGCCACCCGAGACTCTTATGACTTCTCCTACAATGAGCAGTTCTTC CATRDSYDFSYNEQFF
NA NA TRBJ2-5 TRBV27 TGTGCCAGCTTCCCACTAGGAACAGGGCCGAGGTGGGAGACCCAGTACTTC CASFPLGTGPRWETQYF
TRBD2 once TRBJ2-1 TRBV11-2 TGTGCCAGCAGCATGCTAGCGGGAGGGCCACGTGAGCAGTTCTTC CASSMLAGGPREQFF
TRBD2 few TRBJ2-2 TRBV7-9 TGTGCCAGCAGCTCTACATACTGGACTAGCCCGAACACCGGGGAGCTGTTTTTT CASSSTYWTSPNTGELFF
NA few TRBJ1-5 TRBV19 TGTGCCAGTAGTTCACAGGGATTTGGTCAGCCCCAGCATTTT CASSSQGFGQPQHF
TRBD1 NA TRBJ2-3 TRBV19 TGTGCCAGTAGTAGCGGACAGGGCGAAGATACGCAGTATTTT CASSSGQGEDTQYF
NA NA TRBJ2-2 TRBV1 TGCACCAGCAGCCCTATCCCATCGTCCGGGGAGCTGTTTTTT CTSSPIPSSGELFF
NA NA TRBJ1-6 TRBV5-8 TGTGCCAGCAGCTTTGTCGGTAATTCACCCCTCCACTTT CASSFVGNSPLHF
TRBD1 NA TRBJ2-2 TRBV30 TGTGCCTGGACCCGGGTTGACAGGGTCGGCGGGGAGCTGTTTTTT CAWTRVDRVGGELFF
NA NA TRBJ2-1 TRBV7-9 TGTGCCAGCAGCTTAGCGACTCCCAATGAGCAGTTCTTC CASSLATPNEQFF
NA NA TRBJ1-1 TRBV7-2 TGTGCCAGCAGCTTTTCAGGGGACACTGAAGCTTTCTTT CASSFSGDTEAFF
TRBD1 NA TRBJ1-2 TRBV9 TGTGCCAGCAGCGCCTCAACAGGGGCTAACTATGGCTACACCTTC CASSASTGANYGYTF
NA NA TRBJ2-6 TRBV9 TGTGCCAGCAGCGTCAGGGGACCTGGGGCCAACGTCCTGACTTTC CASSVRGPGANVLTF
NA NA TRBJ2-1 TRBV24-1 TGTGCCACCAGTGAGTTAAATGAGCAGTTCTTC CATSELNEQFF